This note documents a single T cell receptor beta chain sequence. Its target is not known. J lost 1 base, V lost 2 bases, and 7 bases had no gene match. The CDR3 is 17 residues long. Germline V gene lookup returns CDR1 SGHRS and CDR2 YFSETQ. Every one of the participants with HIV received treatment in the United States. These data belong to a study of long-term antiretroviral therapy in people with HIV. Study background: The 2015 immediate-ART recommendation came about a decade after the earliest samples. Study-level points and caveats: Clones showing expansion before ART dominated the repertoire at all time points. ART preceded a rise in diversity that nonetheless stayed lower than in transplant donor controls.

The immunoSEQ assay was v3.0, run at survey level. Produced via immunoSEQ multiplex PCR; TCRdb's table is partial and in-frame only. The table lists about 21,000 clones, roughly 78% of them singletons. This TCR came from a woman in her thirties or forties with HIV. Sequencing used unsorted PBMCs, obtained 4.1 years after starting antiretroviral therapy. The rearrangement uses TRBV5-1 and TRBJ1-1; 11 nucleotides match TRBD1. CDR3 sequence reads: CASSLRTGGGGNTEAFF. The CDR3 bases are TGCGCCAGCAGCTTAAGGACAGGGGGCGGGGGGAACACTGAAGCTTTCTTT.